The following is a T cell receptor beta chain sequence with its context. As yet, its antigen is unknown. The sample comes from a study of graft-versus-host responses after intestinal transplantation. Sequenced by immunoSEQ multiplex PCR; TCRdb stores in-frame clones only, minus some. The table includes approximately 8,200 clones, 93% detected once. Study observations and caveats: Some GvH clones were seen earlier in gut or blood, suggesting intestinal origin. Declines in HvG clones occurring early post-transplant were associated with peak circulating GvH clone levels. Individuals carrying graft-donor T cell macrochimerism showed high graft-versus-host to host-versus-graft clonal ratios in allografts.

J was trimmed by 3 bases and V by 2 bases; bases with no gene match: 10. The germline V gene encodes CDR1 SGHDT and CDR2 YYEEEE. The CDR3 is 16 amino acids. The sequence derives from a human patient who received an intestinal transplant, so some T cells may come from the graft donor. J is TRBJ2-7 and V is TRBV5-6; 8 nucleotides align to TRBD2. This material consisted of PBMCs, taken 11 days after intestinal transplantation. CDR3 region: CASSLGTRGFIYEQYF. The DNA of the CDR3 is TGTGCCAGCAGCTTAGGGACTAGGGGGTTCATCTACGAGCAGTACTTC.